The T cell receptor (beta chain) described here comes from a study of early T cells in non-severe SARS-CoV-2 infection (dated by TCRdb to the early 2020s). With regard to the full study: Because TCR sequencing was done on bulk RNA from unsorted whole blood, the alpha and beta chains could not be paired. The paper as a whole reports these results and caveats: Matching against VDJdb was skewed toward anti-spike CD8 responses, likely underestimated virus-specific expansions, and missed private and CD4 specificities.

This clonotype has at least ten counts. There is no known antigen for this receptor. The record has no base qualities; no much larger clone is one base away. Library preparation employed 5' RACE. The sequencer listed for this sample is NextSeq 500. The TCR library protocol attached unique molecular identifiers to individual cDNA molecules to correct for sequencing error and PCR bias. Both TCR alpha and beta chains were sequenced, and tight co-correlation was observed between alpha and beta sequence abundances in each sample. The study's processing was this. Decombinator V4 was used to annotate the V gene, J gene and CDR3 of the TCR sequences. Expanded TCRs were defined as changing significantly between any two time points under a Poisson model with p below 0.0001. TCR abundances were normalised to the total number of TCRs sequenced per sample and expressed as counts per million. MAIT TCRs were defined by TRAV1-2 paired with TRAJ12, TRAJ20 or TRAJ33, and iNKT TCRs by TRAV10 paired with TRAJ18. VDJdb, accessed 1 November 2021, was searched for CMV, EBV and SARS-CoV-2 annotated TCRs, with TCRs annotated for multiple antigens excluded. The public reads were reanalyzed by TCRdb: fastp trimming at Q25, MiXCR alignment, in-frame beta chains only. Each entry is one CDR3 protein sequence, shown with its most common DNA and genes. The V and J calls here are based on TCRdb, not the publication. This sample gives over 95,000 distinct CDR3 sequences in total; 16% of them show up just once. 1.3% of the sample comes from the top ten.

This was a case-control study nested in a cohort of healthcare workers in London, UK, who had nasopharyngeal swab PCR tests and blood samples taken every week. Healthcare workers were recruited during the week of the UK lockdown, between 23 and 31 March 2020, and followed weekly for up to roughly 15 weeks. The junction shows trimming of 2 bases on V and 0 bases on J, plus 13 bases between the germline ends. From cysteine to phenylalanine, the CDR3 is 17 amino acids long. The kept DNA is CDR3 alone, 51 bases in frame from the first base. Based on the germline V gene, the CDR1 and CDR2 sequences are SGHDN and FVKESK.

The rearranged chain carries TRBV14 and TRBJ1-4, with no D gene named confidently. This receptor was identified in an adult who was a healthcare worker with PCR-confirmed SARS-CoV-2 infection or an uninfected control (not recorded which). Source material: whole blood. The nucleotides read TGTGCCAGCAGCCAATATAACTACAGCGCAACTAATGAAAAACTGTTTTTT. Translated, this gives CASSQYNYSATNEKLFF.